This T cell receptor (beta chain) was identified in a study of CD8+ T cells in alopecia areata. Across the whole study: Patients received oral tofacitinib, 5 to 10 mg twice daily, for moderate-to-severe alopecia areata. Tofacitinib therapy took 6 to 18 months; 6 months off drug came after. Study-wide results and caveats: Compared with normal scalp, lesional scalp had higher clonality and more expanded CD8+ clones.

Comment on this clone: The antigen remains unidentified.

The ends were cut back, 4 bases at V and 3 bases at J, with 19 bases in the middle. Germline assignment: CDR1 SGHVS and CDR2 FNYEAQ. The CDR3 sequence is 16 residues long. TCR sequencing used cDNA made by reverse transcription of extracted RNA. Profiled with immunoSEQ multiplex PCR; TCRdb holds only in-frame clones, not every one. The data show over 200,000 clones, 57% seen once. Sequencing used CD4+ T cells sorted from blood, obtained at week 0. The receptor's source is a human donor with alopecia areata. The chain links TRBV7-6 to TRBJ2-7; D might be TRBD2 (6 bases). The CDR3 reads CASSSGPAGRIYEQYF. The CDR3, as DNA: TGTGCCAGCAGCTCGGGCCCGGCAGGGAGGATCTACGAGCAGTACTTC.